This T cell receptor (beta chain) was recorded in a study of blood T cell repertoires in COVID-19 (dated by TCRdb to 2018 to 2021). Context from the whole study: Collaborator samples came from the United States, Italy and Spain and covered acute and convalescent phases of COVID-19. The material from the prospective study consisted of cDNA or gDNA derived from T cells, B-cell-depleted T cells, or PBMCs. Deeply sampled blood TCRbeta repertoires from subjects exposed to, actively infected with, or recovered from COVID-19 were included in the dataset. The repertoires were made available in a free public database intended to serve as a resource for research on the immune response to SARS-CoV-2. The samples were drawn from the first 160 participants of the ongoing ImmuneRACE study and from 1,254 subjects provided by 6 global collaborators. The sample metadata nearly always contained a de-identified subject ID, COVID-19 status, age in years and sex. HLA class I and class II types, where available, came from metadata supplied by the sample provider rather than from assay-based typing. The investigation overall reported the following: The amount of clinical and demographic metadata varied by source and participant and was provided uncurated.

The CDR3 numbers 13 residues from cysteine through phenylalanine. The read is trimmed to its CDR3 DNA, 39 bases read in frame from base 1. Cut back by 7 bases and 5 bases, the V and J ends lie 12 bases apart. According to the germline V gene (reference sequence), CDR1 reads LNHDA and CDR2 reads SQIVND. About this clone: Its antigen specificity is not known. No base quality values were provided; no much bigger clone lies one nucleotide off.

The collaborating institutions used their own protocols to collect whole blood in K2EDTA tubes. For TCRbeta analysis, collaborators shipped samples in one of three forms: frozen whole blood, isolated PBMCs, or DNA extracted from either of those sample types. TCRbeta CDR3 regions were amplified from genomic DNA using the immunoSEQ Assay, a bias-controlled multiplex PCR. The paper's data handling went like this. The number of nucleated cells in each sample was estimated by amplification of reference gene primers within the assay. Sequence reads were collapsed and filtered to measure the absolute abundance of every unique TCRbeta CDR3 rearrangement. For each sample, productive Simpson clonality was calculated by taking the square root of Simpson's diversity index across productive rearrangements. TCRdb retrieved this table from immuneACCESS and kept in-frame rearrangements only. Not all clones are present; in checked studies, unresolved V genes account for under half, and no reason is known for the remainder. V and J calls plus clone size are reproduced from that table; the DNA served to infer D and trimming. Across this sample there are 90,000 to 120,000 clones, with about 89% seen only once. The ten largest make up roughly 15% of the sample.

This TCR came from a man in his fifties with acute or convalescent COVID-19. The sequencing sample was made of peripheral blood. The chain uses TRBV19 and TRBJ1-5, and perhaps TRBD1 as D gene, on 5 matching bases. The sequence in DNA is TGTGCCAGTAATCCGACAGACTATCAGCCCCAGCATTTT. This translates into CASNPTDYQPQHF.